These 9 T cell receptor beta chains share one sample of origin, sequenced in a study of T cells after yellow fever vaccination (dated by TCRdb to between 2018 and 2021). Library prep was done by 5' RACE. Sequenced on an Illumina NovaSeq 6000. TCRdb reworked the public reads: Q25 trimming with fastp, MiXCR clone assembly, productive beta chains retained. Entries that share a CDR3 protein sequence are merged under the most common genes and DNA. The sample data list over 250,000 distinct CDR3 sequences, and about 5.2% of these were observed just once. The leading ten clones occupy 2.5% to 4% of the sample. In light of the paper, this sample's treatment or condition label describes: live attenuated yellow fever vaccine strain. Sequenced here: CD4+ T cells sorted from PBMCs, sampled on the day of the yellow fever booster vaccination. These receptors came from a man aged 18-30 years who received the YFV17D yellow fever vaccine.

CDR3 sequence (DNA): TGCAGTGCTAGAGTTGGGGGCTCTGGGGCCAACGTCCTGACTTTC. Translating it yields CSARVGGSGANVLTF. V is TRBV20-1 and J is TRBJ2-6, with D perhaps matching TRBD1 or TRBD2 (5 bases each). CDR1 is DFQATT, CDR2 SNEGSKA, per germline (reference sequence). Trimming removed 1 base at V and 0 bases at J, with 7 bases between. The CDR3 is 15 residues long.

This clonotype was detected only a few times. This chain uses TRBV5-6 with TRBJ2-5; D possibly uses TRBD1 or TRBD2 (6 bases each). Looked up from germline, CDR1 is SGHDT and CDR2 is YYEEEE. V lost 5 bases to trimming and J lost 5 bases, with 13 bases between them. The CDR3 spans 13 residues. The CDR3 DNA is TGTGCCAGCAGATTACGGGGGCTGGAGACCCAGTACTTC. The encoded protein is CASRLRGLETQYF.

This clonotype was detected only a few times. The rearrangement joins TRBV11-2 to TRBJ2-7; D gene unclear. V gave up 6 bases and J gave up 5 bases, with 17 bases separating them. The CDR3 is 14 amino acids. CDR1 and CDR2 from the germline V gene are SGHAT and FQNNGV. CDR3 coding DNA: TGTGCCAGCAGATACTACACGGGCAGCCACGAGCAGTACTTC. Protein product: CASRYYTGSHEQYF.

The rearrangement links TRBV4-1 to TRBJ2-1; 15 nucleotides line up with TRBD2. Trimming took 1 base from V and 2 from J; bases not matched to a gene: 3. This CDR3 has 18 amino acids. Germline CDR1 is MGHRA and CDR2 is YSYEKL. The CDR3 here is CASSQGGLAGGAYNEQFF. In DNA, the CDR3 is TGCGCCAGCAGCCAAGGAGGACTAGCGGGGGGGGCCTACAATGAGCAGTTCTTC.

This clonotype was observed a handful of times. The rearrangement joins TRBV6-6 to TRBJ1-2; D remains unclear. The germline V gene encodes CDR1 MNHNY and CDR2 SVGAGI (reference sequence). The V and J ends lost 5 bases and 4 bases respectively, with 8 bases between them. The CDR3 extends over 12 amino acids. This CDR3 is CASSPSPYGYTF. The CDR3, as DNA: TGTGCCAGCAGTCCCTCACCCTATGGCTACACCTTC.

This clonotype came up many times. V and J are TRBV30 and TRBJ2-1; possible D gene TRBD2, 5 bases. Trimming took off 3 bases at V and 12 bases at J, with 15 bases between the two ends. The CDR3 is made up of 12 amino acids. CDR1 is GTSNPN and CDR2 is SVGIG in the germline V gene (reference sequence). CDR3 residues: CAWRLGRVWQFF. CDR3 coding DNA: TGTGCCTGGAGATTAGGGCGGGTTTGGCAGTTCTTC.

The table lists this clonotype with a few counts. The CDR3 DNA sequence: TGCGCCAGCAGCTTGGGGTACTCCTATAATTCACCCCTCCACTTT. It codes for CASSLGYSYNSPLHF. This chain joins TRBV5-1 and TRBJ1-6; D gene unclear. CDR1 SGHRS and CDR2 YFSETQ come from the germline V gene. This CDR3 comprises 15 residues. V was trimmed by 0 bases and J by 0 bases, leaving 4 bases between them.

This clonotype has just a few counts. The rearrangement joins TRBV14 to TRBJ2-1; D gene unclear. Trimming left V 6 bases short and J 6 bases short, with 21 bases between. The CDR3 totals 16 residues. The germline V gene encodes CDR1 SGHDN and CDR2 FVKESK. CDR3 amino acids: CASSPMTPRPPNEQFF. The DNA for the CDR3 is TGTGCCAGCAGTCCTATGACCCCCCGACCTCCCAATGAGCAGTTCTTC.

V usage is TRBV7-7 and J usage is TRBJ2-7; 7 positions agree with TRBD1. This CDR3 is built from 14 residues. From germline, CDR1 is SSHAT and CDR2 FNYEAQ (reference sequence). V gave up 5 bases and J gave up 3 bases; unmatched junction bases: 7. CDR3 residues: CASSPLRQGYEQYF. The CDR3 nucleotides read TGTGCCAGCAGCCCGCTCCGACAGGGCTACGAGCAGTACTTC.